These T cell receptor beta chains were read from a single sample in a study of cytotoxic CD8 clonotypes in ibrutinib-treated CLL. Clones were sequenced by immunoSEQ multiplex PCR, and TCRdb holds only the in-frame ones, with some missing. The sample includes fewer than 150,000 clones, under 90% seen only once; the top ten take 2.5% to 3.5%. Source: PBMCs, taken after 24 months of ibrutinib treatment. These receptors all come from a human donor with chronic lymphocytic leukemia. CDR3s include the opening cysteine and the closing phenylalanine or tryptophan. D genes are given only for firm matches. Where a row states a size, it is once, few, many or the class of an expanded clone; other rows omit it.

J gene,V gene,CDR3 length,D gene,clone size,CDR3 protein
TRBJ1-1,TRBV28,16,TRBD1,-,CASREPGQGLNTEAFF
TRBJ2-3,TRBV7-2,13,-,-,CASSLMEADTQYF
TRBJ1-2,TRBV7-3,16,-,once,CASSRTWGQSVYGYTF
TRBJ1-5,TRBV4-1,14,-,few,CASSQVGGVQPQHF
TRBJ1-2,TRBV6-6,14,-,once,CASSYSGASYGYTF
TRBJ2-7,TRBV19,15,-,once,CASSIYQAPTYEQYF
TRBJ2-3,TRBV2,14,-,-,CASSEVGGPDTQYF
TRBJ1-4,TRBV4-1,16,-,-,CASSQGNRRINEKLFF
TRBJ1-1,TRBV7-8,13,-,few,CASSLGVGYQAFF
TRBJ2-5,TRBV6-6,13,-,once,CASSGLAGMTQYF
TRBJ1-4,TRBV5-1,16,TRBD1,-,CASSLARDSFDEKLFF
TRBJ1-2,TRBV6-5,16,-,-,CASSYFEAQTPDGYTF
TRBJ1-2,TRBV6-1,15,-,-,CASSNDRRLYYGYTF
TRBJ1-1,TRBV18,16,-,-,CASSPGYGTSNTEAFF
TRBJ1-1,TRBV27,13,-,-,CASSFRSNTEAFF
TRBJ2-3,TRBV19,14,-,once,CASSIGASTDTQYF
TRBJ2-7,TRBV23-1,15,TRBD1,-,CASSQSDRASYEQYF
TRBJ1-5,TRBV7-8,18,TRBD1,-,CASSPSNRLTGINQPQHF
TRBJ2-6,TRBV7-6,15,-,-,CASSFGGSGANVLTF
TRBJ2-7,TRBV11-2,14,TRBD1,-,CASSLGTGTREQYF
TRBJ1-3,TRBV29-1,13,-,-,CSVEVGIGNTIYF
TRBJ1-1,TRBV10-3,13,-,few,CAITPTANTEAFF
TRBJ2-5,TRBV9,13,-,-,CASSVGGQETQYF
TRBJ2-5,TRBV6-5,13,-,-,CASSSRITETQYF
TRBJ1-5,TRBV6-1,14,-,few,CASSSRDNNQPQHF
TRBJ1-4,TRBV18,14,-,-,CASSPTGSNEKLFF
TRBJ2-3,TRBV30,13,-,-,CAWSPPGTDTQYF
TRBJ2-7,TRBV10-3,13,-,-,CAIGGGGSYEQYF
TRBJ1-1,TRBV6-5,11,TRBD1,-,CASSRGTGVIF
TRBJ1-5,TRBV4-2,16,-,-,CASSQEARGRGQPQHF
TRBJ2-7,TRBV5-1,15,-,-,CASSLNRASSYEQYF